What follows are 21 T cell receptor beta chains derived from one specimen sequenced in a study of blood T cell repertoires in COVID-19. The repertoire was sequenced with immunoSEQ multiplex PCR; TCRdb's copy has only in-frame clones and lacks some. The sample lists 350,000 to 450,000 clones, 88% occurring once. Specimen: PBMCs or T cells enriched from blood (not recorded which). These receptors were taken from a woman younger than 30 who had been exposed to COVID-19.

The chain couples TRBV7-9 to TRBJ2-1, with unresolved D. V was pared by 5 bases and J by 8 bases, with 13 bases between. The CDR3 spans 13 residues. In germline, CDR1 is SEHNR, CDR2 FQNEAQ (reference sequence). CDR3 bases: TGTGCCAGCAGCCCCCTGATCGAGGATGAGCAGTTCTTC. Encoded protein: CASSPLIEDEQFF.

The rearrangement links TRBV4-2 to TRBJ1-1; D might be TRBD1 (6 bases). The CDR3 runs to 15 residues. The germline V gene encodes CDR1 LGHNA and CDR2 YNFKEQ. Trimming took off 3 bases at V and 2 bases at J, with 13 bases between the two ends. The CDR3 here is CASSQEQGLNTEAFF. The CDR3 region has the DNA TGTGCCAGCAGCCAGGAACAGGGTCTAAACACTGAAGCTTTCTTT.

This clone occurred once. The chain carries TRBV7-8 and TRBJ2-4, with TRBD1 matching 9 bases. V shed 3 bases and J 6 bases; nucleotides not matched to a gene: 6. The germline gives CDR1 SGHVS, CDR2 FQNEAQ. The CDR3 is 15 residues long. CDR3 protein: CASSFGTGSGNIQYF. The DNA for the CDR3 is TGTGCCAGCAGCTTCGGGACAGGGAGTGGAAACATTCAGTACTTC.

On this clone itself: The sample has other DNA sequences that encode this CDR3 too. This chain joins TRBV4-3 and TRBJ1-3, with D perhaps matching TRBD1 (5 bases). The germline V and J ends were trimmed by 0 bases and 1 base, with 7 bases remaining between them. The CDR3 totals 15 residues. Germline values: CDR1 LGHNA, CDR2 YSLEER. The DNA for the CDR3 is TGCGCCAGCAGCCAAGATCGGGGGTCTGGAAACACCATATATTTT. Translation: CASSQDRGSGNTIYF.

The chain links TRBV2 to TRBJ1-2, with 10 bases aligning to TRBD1. The length of the CDR3 is 13 residues. Germline-derived CDR1 and CDR2 are SNHLY and FYNNEI. The ends lost 6 bases at V and 7 bases at J; junction bases unmatched: 5. In DNA, the CDR3 is TGTGCCAGCAGCGACAGGGGGCGAACTGGCTACACCTTC. Residues: CASSDRGRTGYTF.

The gene calls are TRBV21-1 and TRBJ2-1; the table's D gene call, TRBD1, was not cross checked with the DNA. TRBV21-1 is designated a pseudogene. The CDR3 is 17 residues long. CDR3 region: CASSSYGGRGTQCSKFF. The DNA for the CDR3 is TGTGCCAGCAGTAGCTATGGGGGAAGGGGGACACAATGTTCGAAGTTCTTC.

This clone was detected only once. The genes are TRBV7-8 and TRBJ2-2; TRBD2 agrees at 14 bases. CDR1 is SGHVS, CDR2 FQNEAQ, per germline. This CDR3 comprises 16 residues. V shed 5 bases, J shed 6 bases, and the junction held 5 bases outside the gene matches. CDR3 coding DNA: TGTGCCAGCAGCCCGAGACTAGCGGGGGGGTCCGGGGAGCTGTTTTTT. This codes for CASSPRLAGGSGELFF.

This clone was found a few times. This CDR3 is CAWSTQSTGPNEQYF. DNA of the CDR3: TGTGCCTGGAGTACACAATCGACAGGGCCCAACGAGCAGTACTTC. The genes are TRBV30 and TRBJ2-7, with 7 bases identical to TRBD1. The CDR3 sequence is 15 residues long. The trim removed 2 bases at V and 5 bases at J, leaving 12 bases unmatched. Looked up from germline, CDR1 is GTSNPN and CDR2 is SVGIG (reference sequence).

The chain recombines TRBV10-2 with TRBJ1-2; no clear D. Trimming stripped 1 base from V and 4 bases from J, with 7 bases between. The CDR3 is made up of 13 amino acids. Germline V gives CDR1 WSHSY, CDR2 SAAADI. CDR3 in amino acids: CASSELAAYGYTF. In nucleotides, the CDR3 is TGCGCCAGCAGTGAGTTGGCGGCCTATGGCTACACCTTC.

This sequence joins TRBV18 and TRBJ2-1; 7 bases are shared with TRBD2. Germline V gene sequence: CDR1 KGHSH, CDR2 LQKENI. V gave up 4 bases and J gave up 4 bases; unmatched junction bases: 10. CDR3 size: 16 residues. CDR3 coding DNA: TGTGCCAGCTCACGTATTCTAGCGGAGACATACAATGAGCAGTTCTTC. Encoded protein: CASSRILAETYNEQFF.

This clone appeared once. V gene TRBV5-4 combines with J gene TRBJ2-1; D remains ambiguous. The CDR3 spans 15 residues. Germline values: CDR1 SGHNT, CDR2 YYREEE (reference sequence). V lost 0 bases and J lost 1, with 8 bases in between. CDR3 protein: CASSLGDTSYNEQFF. CDR3 coding DNA: TGTGCCAGCAGCTTGGGTGACACATCCTACAATGAGCAGTTCTTC.

The V gene is TRBV7-9, the J gene TRBJ2-1, with 7 bases matching TRBD2. CDR1 and CDR2 from the germline V gene are SEHNR and FQNEAQ (reference sequence). The CDR3 contains 15 residues. V shed 6 bases and J 0 bases; nucleotides not matched to a gene: 5. Here the CDR3 DNA reads TGTGCCAGCAGTCTAGCGGCCAGCTCCTACAATGAGCAGTTCTTC. Its translation is CASSLAASSYNEQFF.

The chain carries TRBV4-2 and TRBJ2-1; D perhaps matches TRBD2 (6 bases). V dropped 4 bases and J dropped 5 bases, with 12 bases sitting between them. The CDR3 totals 14 residues. The germline CDR1 and CDR2 sequences are LGHNA and YNFKEQ. As DNA, the CDR3 is TGTGCCAGCAGCCTCGCCGGACTAAACAATGAGCAGTTCTTC. This codes for CASSLAGLNNEQFF.

With respect to this clone: The identical CDR3 is also encoded by other nucleotide sequences in the sample. The chain recombines TRBV9 with TRBJ2-7, with 9 bases aligning to TRBD1. This CDR3 has 14 amino acids. Unmatched junction bases numbered 0, after V lost 0 bases and J lost 2 bases. The germline V gene has CDR1 SGDLS and CDR2 YYNGEE. CDR3 in DNA: TGTGCCAGCAGCGTAGGGGACAGGGCCTACGAGCAGTACTTC. Amino acid sequence: CASSVGDRAYEQYF. Supplemented by reference TRBV9 and TRBJ2-7, the full variable domain reads DSGVTQTPKHLITATGQRVTLRCSPRSGDLSVYWYQQSLDQGLQFLIQYYNGEERAKGNILERFSAQQFPDLHSELNLSSLELGDSALYFCASSVGDRAYEQYFGPGTRLTVT.

The chain links TRBV12-5 to TRBJ1-5; TRBD1 agrees at 10 bases. The CDR3 sequence is 13 residues long. Germline trimming cut 6 bases from V and 6 bases from J; bases unmatched to any gene: 2. Looked up from germline, CDR1 is LGHNT and CDR2 is FRNRAP. The CDR3 bases are TGTGCTAGTGGGACAGGGGGCACTCAGCCCCAGCATTTT. As protein: CASGTGGTQPQHF.

This sequence joins TRBV19 and TRBJ2-1, with TRBD2 identical over 9 bases. The V gene's germline CDR1 is LNHDA and CDR2 SQIVND (reference sequence). With 4 bases clipped from V and 9 bases from J, the junction kept 13 bases outside the gene matches. This CDR3 contains 16 residues. In nucleotides, the CDR3 is TGTGCCAGTAGTACCCGTCGTGTGGCGGGAGGGGTTGAGCAGTTCTTC. Its protein product is CASSTRRVAGGVEQFF.

The V and J genes are TRBV28 and TRBJ2-1; D unresolved. Looked up from germline, CDR1 is MDHEN and CDR2 is SYDVKM. Trimming took off 5 bases at V and 6 bases at J, with 5 bases between the two ends. The CDR3 extends over 11 amino acids. The CDR3 loop reads CASSIVNEQFF. The DNA for the CDR3 is TGTGCCAGCAGTATCGTCAATGAGCAGTTCTTC.

The CDR3 coding sequence is TGTGCCAGCAGCTCGACCGTCGGGACAGGCCAAGAGACCCAGTACTTC. Amino acid sequence: CASSSTVGTGQETQYF. The chain combines TRBV7-9 with TRBJ2-5; 8 bases line up with TRBD1. The germline gives CDR1 SEHNR, CDR2 FQNEAQ (reference sequence). The CDR3 runs 16 residues. The V and J ends lost 4 bases and 1 base, in that order; junction bases with no gene match: 8.

The chain is built from TRBV7-2 and TRBJ2-5, with 10 bases that match TRBD2. Trimming removed 5 bases from V and 5 bases from J; junction bases left unmatched: 14. Germline lookup yields CDR1 SGHTA and CDR2 FQGNSA. This CDR3 comprises 17 residues. The CDR3 region has the DNA TGTGCCAGCAGCCAAACCACGCGACTAGCGGGTGGGGAGACCCAGTACTTC. Residues: CASSQTTRLAGGETQYF.

This clone was recorded only once. This chain connects TRBV28 to TRBJ1-2; TRBD1 agrees at 10 bases. Trimming at V came to 5 bases and at J to 8 bases, leaving 8 bases not matched to a gene. Germline lookup yields CDR1 MDHEN and CDR2 SYDVKM. The CDR3 runs 14 residues. CDR3 in DNA: TGTGCCAGCAGTCCGGGGACAGGGGTTGGCGGCTACACCTTC. It codes for CASSPGTGVGGYTF.

The table lists this clone with a few counts. At the DNA level, this CDR3 is encoded by other sequences in the same sample as well. The chain links TRBV7-9 to TRBJ1-6, with no clear D. CDR1 SEHNR and CDR2 FQNEAQ come from the germline V gene (reference sequence). V gave up 4 bases and J gave up 4 bases, with 5 bases separating them. The length of the CDR3 is 13 residues. CDR3 DNA sequence: TGTGCCAGCAGCTCTACTTATAATTCACCCCTCCACTTT. Residues: CASSSTYNSPLHF.